The 26 T cell receptor beta chains listed next were all sequenced from one sample in a study of OX40 agonist ivuxolimab in advanced cancers. Library preparation used the immunoSEQ multiplex PCR assay. TCRdb carries this immuneACCESS record with in-frame sequences only. Its versions omit some clonotypes, under half of them owing to an unresolved V gene in the studies checked, with the rest unexplained. Present in this sample are 15,000 to 20,000 clones, 65% to 85% of which were seen just once. The ten largest account for approximately 10% of the sample. The material sequenced was CD4+ or CD8+ T cells sorted from blood, taken in a trial of the OX40 agonist ivuxolimab. These receptors all stem from an adult with an advanced solid tumor such as melanoma, head and neck, liver or kidney cancer.

This sequence joins TRBV6-1 and TRBJ1-2; 8 bases match TRBD1. Germline-derived CDR1 and CDR2 are MNHNS and SASEGT. The CDR3 length is 16 residues. V trimming: 2 bases; J trimming: 4 bases; junction bases outside the gene matches: 9. CDR3 DNA: TGTGCCAGCAGTGAATCGCACAGGGGGATAGCCTATGGCTACACCTTC. Translating gives CASSESHRGIAYGYTF.

The CDR3 nucleotides are TGTGCCAGCAGCTTTGGCACTGAAGCTTTCTTT. Its translation is CASSFGTEAFF. This chain links TRBV7-9 with TRBJ1-1; D remains ambiguous. Looked up from germline, CDR1 is SEHNR and CDR2 is FQNEAQ (reference sequence). V was pared by 3 bases and J by 4 bases, with 3 bases between. The CDR3 runs to 11 residues.

The chain couples TRBV7-6 to TRBJ1-2; tentative D call: TRBD1 (5 bases). This CDR3 spans 12 amino acids. CDR1 is SGHVS and CDR2 is FNYEAQ in the germline V gene. Trimming shortened V by 5 bases and J by 7 bases, and 11 bases separated the two germline ends. CDR3 protein: CASSQTGGGYTF. CDR3 nucleotides: TGTGCCAGCAGCCAAACTGGGGGTGGCTACACCTTC.

The rearrangement joins TRBV5-6 to TRBJ1-4, with TRBD1 matching over 7 bases. Trimming at V came to 3 bases and at J to 5 bases, leaving 7 bases not matched to a gene. Per germline, CDR1 SGHDT and CDR2 YYEEEE. The CDR3 spans 15 residues. The CDR3 spells CASSSGTELNEKLFF. The CDR3 DNA follows: TGTGCCAGCAGCTCCGGGACAGAGTTAAATGAAAAACTGTTTTTT.

J is TRBJ1-1 and V is TRBV5-8; D not resolved. CDR3 size: 12 residues. Trimming took off 4 bases at V and 11 bases at J, with 15 bases between the two ends. Germline CDR1 and CDR2: SGHTS and YDEGEE. This CDR3 is CASSPRRPGAFF. Here the CDR3 DNA reads TGTGCCAGCAGCCCCCGGAGGCCTGGGGCTTTCTTT. Together with reference TRBV5-8 and TRBJ1-1, the CDR3 gives the full variable domain: EAGVTQSPTHLIKTRGQQATLRCSPISGHTSVYWYQQALGLGLQFLLWYDEGEERNRGNFPPRFSGRQFPNYSSELNVNALELEDSALYLCASSPRRPGAFFGQGTRLTVV.

The chain is built from TRBV13 and TRBJ2-4; D not resolved. The CDR3 totals 16 residues. The V gene's germline CDR1 is PRHDT and CDR2 FYEKMQ (reference sequence). Trimming stripped 2 bases from V and 8 bases from J, with 19 bases between. The CDR3 sequence is CASSLRSLGFVDIQYF. CDR3 nucleotide sequence: TGTGCCAGCAGCTTAAGGTCGTTGGGGTTTGTCGACATTCAGTACTTC.

The V call is TRBV25-1, the J call TRBJ2-2; D remains unclear. Germline CDR1 MGHDK, CDR2 SYGVNS. Between the trimmed V and J ends, which lost 8 bases and 3 bases, there was a span of 19 bases. The CDR3 is made up of 16 amino acids. CDR3 residues: CASSEGPLSDTGELFF. The CDR3 bases are TGTGCCAGCTCCGAAGGGCCCTTGAGCGACACCGGGGAGCTGTTTTTT.

This chain connects TRBV13 to TRBJ2-2; D remains ambiguous. Per the germline V gene, CDR1 is PRHDT and CDR2 is FYEKMQ (reference sequence). V was trimmed by 1 base and J by 13 bases, leaving 10 bases between them. This CDR3 has 12 amino acids. In DNA form, the CDR3 reads TGTGCCAGCAGCTTAGACTCAATGGGGCTGTTTTTT. This codes for CASSLDSMGLFF.

V gene TRBV30 combines with J gene TRBJ1-2; TRBD1 matches 7 bases. V lost 3 bases to trimming and J lost 4 bases; unmatched junction nucleotides: 2. From germline, CDR1 is GTSNPN and CDR2 SVGIG (reference sequence). CDR3 length equals 12 residues. CDR3 DNA: TGTGCCTGGAGGTCAGGGGGCTATGGCTACACCTTC. It translates to CAWRSGGYGYTF. The full variable domain, rest sourced from reference TRBV30 and TRBJ1-2, is SQTIHQWPATLVQPVGSPLSLECTVEGTSNPNLYWYRQAAGRGLQLLFYSVGIGQISSEVPQNLSASRPQDRQFILSSKKLLLSDSGFYLCAWRSGGYGYTFGSGTRLTVV.

This clone came up once. The rearrangement links TRBV5-6 to TRBJ1-2, with D possibly being TRBD1 (5 bases). V gave up 3 bases and J gave up 5 bases, with 8 bases separating them. Germline CDR1 is SGHDT and CDR2 is YYEEEE. This CDR3 comprises 12 residues. The CDR3 region has the DNA TGTGCCAGCAGCTACGACAGATATGGCTACACCTTC. As protein: CASSYDRYGYTF.

Only one count was recorded for this clone. V gene TRBV9 combines with J gene TRBJ1-2, with D possibly TRBD1 on 5 matching bases. Trimming took 0 bases from V and 4 from J, leaving 13 bases between them. CDR1 is SGDLS, CDR2 YYNGEE, per germline. The CDR3 has 15 amino acids. The CDR3 loop is CASSVGGGSSYGYTF. CDR3 bases: TGTGCCAGCAGCGTAGGTGGGGGGTCGAGCTATGGCTACACCTTC.

V and J are TRBV9 and TRBJ1-1, with D perhaps TRBD1 (6 bases). Trimming took off 1 base at V and 1 base at J, with 8 bases between the two ends. In germline, CDR1 is SGDLS, CDR2 YYNGEE. CDR3 length: 14 residues. For the CDR3, the DNA is TGTGCCAGCAGCGTAAAGGGGGAGAACACTGAAGCTTTCTTT. Encoded protein: CASSVKGENTEAFF.

This clone showed up just once. This sequence joins TRBV27 and TRBJ1-1; D unclear. CDR3 length: 14 amino acids. The germline V and J ends were trimmed by 4 bases and 3 bases, with 12 bases remaining between them. Germline loops: CDR1 MNHEY, CDR2 SMNVEV (reference sequence). CDR3: CASSSPGRHTEAFF. In DNA, the CDR3 is TGTGCCAGCAGTTCCCCGGGTCGTCACACTGAAGCTTTCTTT.

The count of this clone is one. V gene TRBV14 combines with J gene TRBJ1-1, with D possibly being TRBD1 (5 bases). V dropped 5 bases and J dropped 4 bases, with 17 bases sitting between them. The CDR3 loop spans 15 amino acids. Germline loops: CDR1 SGHDN, CDR2 FVKESK. DNA for the CDR3: TGTGCCAGCAGCGTAAACTGGGGGGGACGCACTGAAGCTTTCTTT. Amino acids: CASSVNWGGRTEAFF.

This clone occurred once. The CDR3 reads CASSPWTSGTDTQYF. CDR3 DNA sequence: TGTGCCAGCAGCCCTTGGACTAGCGGCACAGATACGCAGTATTTT. The chain links TRBV11-2 to TRBJ2-3, with TRBD2 matching 9 bases. This CDR3 has 15 residues. J gave up 1 base and V 5 bases, and 4 bases lay outside the gene matches. The germline gives CDR1 SGHAT, CDR2 FQNNGV.

The genes are TRBV7-2 and TRBJ1-1; TRBD1 agrees at 7 bases. The CDR3 length is 15 residues. The germline gives CDR1 SGHTA, CDR2 FQGNSA. V shed 1 base and J 5 bases; nucleotides not matched to a gene: 7. In DNA form, the CDR3 reads TGTGCCAGCAGCTTAGAACCACAGGGGCTTACTGAAGCTTTCTTT. Its translation is CASSLEPQGLTEAFF.

The chain joins TRBV19 to TRBJ2-7; D gene ambiguous. CDR1 and CDR2 (germline): LNHDA, SQIVND (reference sequence). This CDR3 is 14 amino acids long. The V end lost 4 bases, the J end lost 2 bases, and 12 bases lay between the germline ends. CDR3 protein: CASSTGQNPYEQYF. CDR3 DNA sequence: TGTGCCAGTAGTACCGGGCAAAACCCCTACGAGCAGTACTTC.

The CDR3 loop is CASSDYEQYF. As DNA, the CDR3 is TGCGCCAGCAGCGACTACGAGCAGTACTTC. The chain links TRBV10-1 to TRBJ2-5; no definite D call. The J call may be mistaken, given a closer DNA end match to TRBJ2-7. The germline gives CDR1 WNHNN, CDR2 SYGVQD (reference sequence). This CDR3 has 10 residues.

The V and J genes are TRBV4-2 and TRBJ2-1; D is unresolved. Deletions cut 0 bases from V and 4 bases from J, with 13 bases between. This CDR3 is 16 amino acids long. Germline CDR1 reads LGHNA; CDR2 reads YNFKEQ. The CDR3: CASSQDDGRAYNEQFF. The CDR3 DNA reads as TGTGCCAGCAGCCAAGATGATGGTCGGGCGTACAATGAGCAGTTCTTC.

V gene TRBV11-3 combines with J gene TRBJ1-2; D gene uncertain. The germline V gene has CDR1 SGHNT and CDR2 YENEEA. The CDR3 covers 14 residues. Trimming removed 1 base from V and 4 bases from J, with 10 bases in between. CDR3 sequence reads: CASSLGWNFYGYTF. CDR3 nucleotide sequence: TGTGCCAGCAGCTTAGGGTGGAATTTCTATGGCTACACCTTC.

The rearrangement uses TRBV4-1 and TRBJ2-7; D not certain. The ends were cut back, 1 base at V and 3 bases at J, with 10 bases in the middle. The length of the CDR3 is 14 residues. CDR1 and CDR2 from the germline V gene are MGHRA and YSYEKL. The CDR3 DNA reads as TGCGCCAGCAGCCAAGGAAGTGTAGGCTACGAGCAGTACTTC. It codes for CASSQGSVGYEQYF.

The chain couples TRBV29-1 to TRBJ2-7, with D perhaps TRBD2 (7 bases). V dropped 6 bases and J dropped 2 bases, with 11 bases sitting between them. This CDR3 has 12 residues. Germline CDR1 and CDR2: SQVTM and ANQGSEA. This CDR3 is CSVTGTTYEQYF. The CDR3 DNA is TGCAGCGTAACAGGGACTACCTACGAGCAGTACTTC.

The chain has TRBV5-5 and TRBJ2-3, with D unresolved. Germline V lookup: CDR1 SGHKS, CDR2 YYEKEE (reference sequence). This CDR3 spans 16 amino acids. V dropped 1 base and J dropped 2 bases, with 14 bases sitting between them. This CDR3 reads CASSLSGGRTTDTQYF. CDR3 coding DNA: TGTGCCAGCAGCTTGTCAGGTGGCCGGACCACAGATACGCAGTATTTT.

V and J are TRBV7-9 and TRBJ2-1; the D call may be TRBD1 or TRBD2 (5 bases each). The germline V and J ends were trimmed by 1 base and 6 bases, with 19 bases remaining between them. The CDR3 length is 17 residues. CDR1 and CDR2 from the germline V gene are SEHNR and FQNEAQ (reference sequence). The CDR3 region has the DNA TGTGCCAGCAGCTTAGGTCGGGGTGGAGTGAGGGGCAATGAGCAGTTCTTC. It specifies CASSLGRGGVRGNEQFF.

This clone was detected once. This chain connects TRBV19 to TRBJ2-2, with D uncertain. Trimming left V 7 bases short and J 0 bases short, with 15 bases between. The CDR3 covers 16 residues. Germline V gene data show CDR1 as LNHDA and CDR2 as SQIVND (reference sequence). The CDR3 protein is CASIRDTLTNTGELFF. Written as DNA, the CDR3 is TGTGCCAGTATTCGAGATACCTTAACGAACACCGGGGAGCTGTTTTTT.

This chain joins TRBV5-1 and TRBJ2-6, with TRBD1 matching 7 bases. Germline assignment: CDR1 SGHRS and CDR2 YFSETQ. The CDR3 is 14 residues long. V was clipped by 4 bases and J by 2 bases; unmatched bases: 0. In nucleotides, the CDR3 is TGCGCCAGCAGCCAGGGGGCTGGGGCCAACGTCCTGACTTTC. This sequence encodes CASSQGAGANVLTF. Using reference TRBV5-1 and TRBJ2-6 for the parts outside the CDR3, the full variable domain is KAGVTQTPRYLIKTRGQQVTLSCSPISGHRSVSWYQQTPGQGLQFLFEYFSETQRNKGNFPGRFSGRQFSNSRSEMNVSTLELGDSALYLCASSQGAGANVLTFGAGSRLTVL.